These T cell receptor beta chains were read from a single sample in a study of breast tumors, draining lymph nodes, adjacent tissues. Each CDR3 protein is one row after TCRdb ran MiXCR on the multiplex PCR reads. Altogether some 150,000 distinct CDR3 sequences are present, approximately 20% being singletons, with the ten largest covering around 2.6%. Material for sequencing was axillary lymph node tissue. These receptors originate from a female donor with breast cancer. Some clones in this sample may be carry-over from other donors' samples. The CDR3 runs from the conserved cysteine through the conserved F or W. A D gene is named only where the DNA matches it firmly. Only some rows state a clone size, as once, few, many or a class for expanded clones.

D gene | J gene | V gene | clone size | CDR3 DNA | CDR3 protein
TRBD2 | TRBJ2-3 | TRBV7-2 | many | TGTGCCAGCAGCTTTTTGGAGCGGGGAACCACAGATACGCAGTATTTT | CASSFLERGTTDTQYF
TRBD2 | TRBJ2-3 | TRBV6-5 | few | TGTGCCAGCAGGTGGCGGGGGGGGGGGACAGATACGCAGTATTTT | CASRWRGGGTDTQYF
NA | TRBJ1-2 | TRBV12-5 | many | TGTGCTAGTGGCCGGTCCCCTCCGGGTAGATATGGCTACACCTTC | CASGRSPPGRYGYTF
TRBD1 | TRBJ2-7 | TRBV10-3 | many | TGTGCCATCAGACCGGGTCAGGGGGTCGAGCAGTACTTC | CAIRPGQGVEQYF
NA | TRBJ2-5 | TRBV5-6 | many | TGTGCCAGCAGTTTGGTCCAGGGACGAGAGACCCAGTACTTC | CASSLVQGRETQYF
TRBD1 | TRBJ2-1 | TRBV2 | many | TGTGCCAGCACCAAGGAGGGGACAGGGTTTGATGAGCAGTTCTTC | CASTKEGTGFDEQFF
TRBD1 | TRBJ1-5 | TRBV28 | NA | TGTGCCGCAGCTGGACAGGGGCAGGGTAGGAGCAATCAGCCCCAGCATTTT | CAAAGQGQGRSNQPQHF
TRBD1 | TRBJ2-7 | TRBV2 | many | TGTGCCAGCAGTGAGGAGACAGGGGACTACGAGCAGTACTTC | CASSEETGDYEQYF
TRBD2 | TRBJ2-5 | TRBV10-3 | many | TGTGCCATCAGTGAGTCTAGCGGGAGGGCCAGAGGGTACCAAGAGACCCAGTACTTC | CAISESSGRARGYQETQYF
TRBD1 | TRBJ2-7 | TRBV18 | NA | TGTGCCAGCTCACCGGCCACAGGGGGCATCTACGAGCAGTACTTC | CASSPATGGIYEQYF
TRBD1 | TRBJ2-1 | TRBV5-4 | NA | TGTGCCAGCAGCTTGGACAGGGGGGATTACAATGAGCAGTTCTTC | CASSLDRGDYNEQFF
NA | TRBJ2-7 | TRBV5-1 | many | TGCGCCAGCAGCTTGGCTAGTTCCTACGAGCAGTACTTC | CASSLASSYEQYF
TRBD2 | TRBJ2-3 | TRBV20-1 | many | TGCAGTGCTAGGGCTAGCGGGACAGGCACAGATACGCAGTATTTT | CSARASGTGTDTQYF
TRBD2 | TRBJ2-7 | TRBV12-3/TRBV12-4 | many | TGTGCCAGCAGTCTACCGGGACTAGCGGGGGAGCAGTACTTC | CASSLPGLAGEQYF
TRBD1 | TRBJ1-2 | TRBV12-3/TRBV12-4 | many | TGTGCCAGCAGTCGGGGACAGAGCTATGGCTACACCTTC | CASSRGQSYGYTF
TRBD1 | TRBJ1-2 | TRBV5-4 | many | TGTGCCAGCAGCGCGGCCGAGGACAGGGGGGACTATGGCTACACCTTC | CASSAAEDRGDYGYTF
NA | TRBJ2-3 | TRBV6-1 | many | TGTGCCAGCAGTGAAGCAGGGGCTACGCAGTATTTT | CASSEAGATQYF
NA | TRBJ2-5 | TRBV18 | many | TGTGCCAGCTCACCGCAACAGGCTTCCAAGACCCAGTACTTC | CASSPQQASKTQYF
NA | TRBJ2-4 | TRBV28 | NA | TGTGCCAGCAGCATCCCGGAGAAAGGGAACATTCAGTACTTC | CASSIPEKGNIQYF
NA | TRBJ1-1 | TRBV30 | NA | TGTGCCTGGAGTGTACCCCAGGGTCGGGACACTGAAGCTTTCTTT | CAWSVPQGRDTEAFF
TRBD2 | TRBJ2-7 | TRBV20-1 | many | TGCAGTGCTAACCCGATGGGACTAGCGGGAACCTACGAGCAGTACTTC | CSANPMGLAGTYEQYF
NA | TRBJ2-1 | TRBV28 | NA | TGTGCCAGCAGTTTGGAGGATCTCTACAATGAGCAGTTCTTC | CASSLEDLYNEQFF
NA | TRBJ2-7 | TRBV28 | NA | TGTGCCAGCAGTTTGGGGACCCCCGGGGAGCAGTACTTC | CASSLGTPGEQYF
NA | TRBJ2-1 | TRBV12-3/TRBV12-4 | few | TGTGCCAGCAGTTTATTCGGGGGCTACAATGTCCAGCAGTTCTTC | CASSLFGGYNVQQFF
NA | TRBJ2-1 | TRBV12-3/TRBV12-4 | many | TGTGCCAGCAGTTTAGCGCTAAATCGGCTGCAGGCATCATACAATGAGCAGTTCTTC | CASSLALNRLQASYNEQFF
TRBD1 | TRBJ1-5 | TRBV20-1 | many | TGCAGTGCTAGAGGGAACGACAGGGTCGTCGGTCAGCCCCAGCATTTT | CSARGNDRVVGQPQHF
NA | TRBJ2-1 | TRBV11-2 | many | TGTGCCAGCAGCCACGACGCCCACAATGAGCAGTTCTTC | CASSHDAHNEQFF
NA | TRBJ2-7 | TRBV15 | many | TGTGCCACCAGCAGAGATCTGGGGTACGAGCAGTACTTC | CATSRDLGYEQYF
TRBD2 | TRBJ2-2 | TRBV4-3 | many | TGCGCCAGCAGCCAAGATTTTACTAGCGGGGCGAACACCGGGGAGCTGTTTTTT | CASSQDFTSGANTGELFF
TRBD2 | TRBJ2-5 | TRBV15 | many | TGTGCCACCAGCGGACGTAGCGGGAGGGGGGAGACCCAGTACTTC | CATSGRSGRGETQYF
TRBD1 | TRBJ1-4 | TRBV2 | many | TGTGCCAGCAGTGATGGGACAGGGGGCCAGGTTGAAAAACTGTTTTTT | CASSDGTGGQVEKLFF
TRBD1 | TRBJ2-7 | TRBV28 | few | TGTGCCAGCAGGCCCGACAGGGGCTACGAGCAGTACTTC | CASRPDRGYEQYF